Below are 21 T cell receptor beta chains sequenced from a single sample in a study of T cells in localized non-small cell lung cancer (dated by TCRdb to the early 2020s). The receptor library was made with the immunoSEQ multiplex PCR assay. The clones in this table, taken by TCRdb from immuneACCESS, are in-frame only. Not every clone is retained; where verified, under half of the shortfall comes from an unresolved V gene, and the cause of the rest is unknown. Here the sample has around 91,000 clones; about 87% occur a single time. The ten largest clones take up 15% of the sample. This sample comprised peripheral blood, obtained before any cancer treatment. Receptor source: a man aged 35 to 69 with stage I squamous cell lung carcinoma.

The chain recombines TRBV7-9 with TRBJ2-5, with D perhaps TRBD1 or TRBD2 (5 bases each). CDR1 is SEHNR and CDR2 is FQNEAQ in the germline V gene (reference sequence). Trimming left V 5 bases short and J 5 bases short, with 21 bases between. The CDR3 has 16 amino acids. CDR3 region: CASSRGARVDGETQYF. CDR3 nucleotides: TGTGCCAGCAGCCGAGGGGCGCGGGTGGATGGGGAGACCCAGTACTTC.

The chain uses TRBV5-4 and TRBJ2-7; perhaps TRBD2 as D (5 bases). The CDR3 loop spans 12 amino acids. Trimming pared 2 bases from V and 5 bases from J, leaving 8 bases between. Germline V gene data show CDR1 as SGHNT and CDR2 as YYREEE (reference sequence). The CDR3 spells CASSLAGDEQYF. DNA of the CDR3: TGTGCCAGCAGCTTAGCCGGGGACGAGCAGTACTTC.

The CDR3 region has the DNA TGTGCCAGCAGGGGCCGCACAGGGGCCTACGAGCAGTACTTC. This gives the protein CASRGRTGAYEQYF. The rearrangement links TRBV6-1 to TRBJ2-7, with 7 bases that match TRBD1. The length of the CDR3 is 14 residues. Trimming removed 6 bases from V and 2 bases from J; junction bases left unmatched: 7. Germline assignment: CDR1 MNHNS and CDR2 SASEGT.

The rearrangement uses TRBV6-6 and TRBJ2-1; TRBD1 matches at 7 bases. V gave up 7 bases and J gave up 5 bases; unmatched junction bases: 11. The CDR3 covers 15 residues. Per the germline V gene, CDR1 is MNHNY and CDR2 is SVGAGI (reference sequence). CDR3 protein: CASKEGSTGNNEQFF. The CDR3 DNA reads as TGTGCCAGCAAAGAGGGTTCGACAGGGAACAATGAGCAGTTCTTC.

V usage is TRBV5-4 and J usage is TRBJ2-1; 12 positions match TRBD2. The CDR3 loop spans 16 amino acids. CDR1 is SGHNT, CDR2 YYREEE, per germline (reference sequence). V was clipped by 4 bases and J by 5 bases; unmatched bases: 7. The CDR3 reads CASSKGASGGDNEQFF. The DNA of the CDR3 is TGTGCCAGCAGCAAGGGTGCTAGCGGGGGGGACAATGAGCAGTTCTTC.

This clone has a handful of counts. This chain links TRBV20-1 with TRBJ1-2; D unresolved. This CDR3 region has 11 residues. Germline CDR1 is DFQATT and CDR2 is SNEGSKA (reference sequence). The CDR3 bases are TGCAGCGTAAACCGGGATTTGGGCTACACCTTC. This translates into CSVNRDLGYTF.

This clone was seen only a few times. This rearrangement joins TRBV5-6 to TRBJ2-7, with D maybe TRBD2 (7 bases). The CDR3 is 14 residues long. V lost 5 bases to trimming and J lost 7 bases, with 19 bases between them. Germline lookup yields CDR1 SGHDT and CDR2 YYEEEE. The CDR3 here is CASSLGGAPWEQYF. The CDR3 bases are TGTGCCAGCAGTCTGGGGGGGGCCCCCTGGGAGCAGTACTTC. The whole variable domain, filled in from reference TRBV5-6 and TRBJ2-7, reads DAGVTQSPTHLIKTRGQQVTLRCSPKSGHDTVSWYQQALGQGPQFIFQYYEEEERQRGNFPDRFSGHQFPNYSSELNVNALLLGDSALYLCASSLGGAPWEQYFGPGTRLTVT.

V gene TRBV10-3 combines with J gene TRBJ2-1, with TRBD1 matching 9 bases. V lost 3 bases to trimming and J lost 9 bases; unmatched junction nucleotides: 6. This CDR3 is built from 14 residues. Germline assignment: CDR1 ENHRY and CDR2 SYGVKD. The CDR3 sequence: CAISEQGAKIEQFF. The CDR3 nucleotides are TGTGCCATCAGTGAACAGGGGGCTAAAATTGAGCAGTTCTTC.

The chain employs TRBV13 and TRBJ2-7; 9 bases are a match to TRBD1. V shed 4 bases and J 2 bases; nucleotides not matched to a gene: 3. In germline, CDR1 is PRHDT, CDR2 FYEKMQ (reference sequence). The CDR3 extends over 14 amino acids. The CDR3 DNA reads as TGTGCCAGCAGCTACGGGACAGGGACCTACGAGCAGTACTTC. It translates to CASSYGTGTYEQYF. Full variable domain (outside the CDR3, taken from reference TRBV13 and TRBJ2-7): AAGVIQSPRHLIKEKRETATLKCYPIPRHDTVYWYQQGPGQDPQFLISFYEKMQSDKGSIPDRFSAQQFSDYHSELNMSSLELGDSALYFCASSYGTGTYEQYFGPGTRLTVT.

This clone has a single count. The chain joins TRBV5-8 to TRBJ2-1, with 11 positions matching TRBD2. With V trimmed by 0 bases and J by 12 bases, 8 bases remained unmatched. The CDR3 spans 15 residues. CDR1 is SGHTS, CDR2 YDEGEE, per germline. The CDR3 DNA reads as TGTGCCAGCAGCTTGGTCTTAGCGGGGGGGCAAAGGCAGTTCTTC. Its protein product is CASSLVLAGGQRQFF.

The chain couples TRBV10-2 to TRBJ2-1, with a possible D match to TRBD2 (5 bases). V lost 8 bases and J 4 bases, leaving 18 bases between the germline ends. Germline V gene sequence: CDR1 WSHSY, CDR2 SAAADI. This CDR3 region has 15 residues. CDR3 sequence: CASARGVTPYNEQFF. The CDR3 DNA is TGCGCCAGCGCCCGGGGAGTAACCCCTTACAATGAGCAGTTCTTC.

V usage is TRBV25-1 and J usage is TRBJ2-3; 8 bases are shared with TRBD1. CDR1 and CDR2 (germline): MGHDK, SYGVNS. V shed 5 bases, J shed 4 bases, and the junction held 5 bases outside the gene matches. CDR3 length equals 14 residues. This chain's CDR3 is CASSSRGQADTQYF. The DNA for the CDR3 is TGTGCCAGCAGTAGCAGGGGGCAAGCAGATACGCAGTATTTT.

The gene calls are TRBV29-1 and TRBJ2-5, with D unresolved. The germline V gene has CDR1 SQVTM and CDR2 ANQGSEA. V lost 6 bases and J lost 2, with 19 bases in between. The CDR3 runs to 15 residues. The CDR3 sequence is CSVAKQKGIQETQYF. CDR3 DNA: TGCAGCGTAGCGAAACAGAAAGGTATTCAAGAGACCCAGTACTTC.

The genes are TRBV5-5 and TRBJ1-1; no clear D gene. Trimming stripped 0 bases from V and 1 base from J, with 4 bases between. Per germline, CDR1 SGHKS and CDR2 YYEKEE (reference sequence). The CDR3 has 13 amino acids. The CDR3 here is CASSLEGNTEAFF. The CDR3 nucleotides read TGTGCCAGCAGCTTGGAAGGGAACACTGAAGCTTTCTTT.

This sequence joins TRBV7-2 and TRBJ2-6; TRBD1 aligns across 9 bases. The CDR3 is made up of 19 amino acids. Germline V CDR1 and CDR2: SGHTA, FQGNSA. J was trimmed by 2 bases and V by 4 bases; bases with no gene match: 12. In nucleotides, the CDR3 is TGTGCCAGCAGCTCACCCGTTGGACAGGGGAGGGCTGGGGCCAACGTCCTGACTTTC. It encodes CASSSPVGQGRAGANVLTF.

CDR3 sequence (DNA): TGTGCCAGCACAAGGACAGGGGACACTGAAGCTTTCTTT. This codes for CASTRTGDTEAFF. This sequence joins TRBV25-1 and TRBJ1-1; 9 bases fit TRBD1. The CDR3 loop spans 13 amino acids. Germline lookup yields CDR1 MGHDK and CDR2 SYGVNS. The V gene end was trimmed by 7 bases and the J gene end by 3 bases; junction bases not matched to a gene: 3.

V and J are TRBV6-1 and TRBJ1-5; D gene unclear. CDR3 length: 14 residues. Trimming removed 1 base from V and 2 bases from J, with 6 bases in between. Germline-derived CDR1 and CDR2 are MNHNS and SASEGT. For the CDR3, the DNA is TGTGCCAGCAGTGAAGGAGGTGGCAATCAGCCCCAGCATTTT. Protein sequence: CASSEGGGNQPQHF.

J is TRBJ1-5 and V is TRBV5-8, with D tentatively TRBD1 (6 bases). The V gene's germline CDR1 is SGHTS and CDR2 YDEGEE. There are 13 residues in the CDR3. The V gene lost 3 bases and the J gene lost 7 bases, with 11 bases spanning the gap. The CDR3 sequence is CASSYPGEQPQHF. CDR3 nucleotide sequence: TGTGCCAGCAGCTATCCAGGGGAACAGCCCCAGCATTTT.

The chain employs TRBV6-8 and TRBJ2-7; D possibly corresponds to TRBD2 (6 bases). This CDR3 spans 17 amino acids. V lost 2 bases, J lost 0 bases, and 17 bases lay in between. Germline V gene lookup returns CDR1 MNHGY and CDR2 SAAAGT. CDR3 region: CASSYPVAGMFSYEQYF. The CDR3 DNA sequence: TGTGCCAGCAGTTACCCGGTCGCGGGGATGTTCTCCTACGAGCAGTACTTC.

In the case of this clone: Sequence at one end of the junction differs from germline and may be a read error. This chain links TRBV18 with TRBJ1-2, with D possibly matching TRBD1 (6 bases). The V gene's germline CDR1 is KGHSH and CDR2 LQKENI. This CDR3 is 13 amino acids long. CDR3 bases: TGTGCCAGCTCTCCACAGGGTTCCCGTGGCTACACCTTC. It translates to CASSPQGSRGYTF.

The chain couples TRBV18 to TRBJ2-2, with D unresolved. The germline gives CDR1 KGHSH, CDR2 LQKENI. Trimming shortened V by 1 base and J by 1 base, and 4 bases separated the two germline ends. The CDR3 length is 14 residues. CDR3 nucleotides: TGTGCCAGCTCACCACGGGGGAACACCGGGGAGCTGTTTTTT. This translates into CASSPRGNTGELFF.